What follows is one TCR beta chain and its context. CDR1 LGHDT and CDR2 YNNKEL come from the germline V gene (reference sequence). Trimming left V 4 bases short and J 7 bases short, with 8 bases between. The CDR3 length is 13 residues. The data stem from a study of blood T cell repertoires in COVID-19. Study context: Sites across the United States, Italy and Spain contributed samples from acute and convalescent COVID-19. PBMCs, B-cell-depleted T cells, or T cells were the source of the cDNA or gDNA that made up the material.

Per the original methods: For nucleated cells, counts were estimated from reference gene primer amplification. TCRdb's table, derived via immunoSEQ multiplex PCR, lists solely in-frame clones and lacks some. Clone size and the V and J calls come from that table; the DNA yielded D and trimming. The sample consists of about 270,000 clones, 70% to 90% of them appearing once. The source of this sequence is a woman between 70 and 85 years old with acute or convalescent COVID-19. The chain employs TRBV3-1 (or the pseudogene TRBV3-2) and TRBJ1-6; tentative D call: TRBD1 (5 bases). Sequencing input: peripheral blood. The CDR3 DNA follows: TGTGCCAGCAGCCGACAGACAAATTCACCCCTCCACTTT. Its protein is CASSRQTNSPLHF.